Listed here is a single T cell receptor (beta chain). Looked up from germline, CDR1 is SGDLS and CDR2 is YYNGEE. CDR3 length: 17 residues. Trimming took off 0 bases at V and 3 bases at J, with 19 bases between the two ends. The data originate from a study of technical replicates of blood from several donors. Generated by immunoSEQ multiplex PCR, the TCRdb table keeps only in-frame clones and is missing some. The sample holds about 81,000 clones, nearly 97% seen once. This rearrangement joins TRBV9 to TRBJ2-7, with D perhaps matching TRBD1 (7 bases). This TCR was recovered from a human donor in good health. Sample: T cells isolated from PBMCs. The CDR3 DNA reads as TGTGCCAGCAGCGTAGACCCCCTGGCAGGGGGGTTCTACGAGCAGTACTTC. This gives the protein CASSVDPLAGGFYEQYF.